This TCR beta chain was documented in a study of OX40 agonist ivuxolimab in advanced cancers. Blood was sampled at baseline, cycle 4 day 1, and cycle 7 day 1. V lost 4 bases and J lost 0; bases outside the gene matches: 8. Germline loops: CDR1 SGHVS, CDR2 FQNEAQ. The CDR3 extends over 17 amino acids. Here immunoSEQ multiplex PCR was the method, and the copy in TCRdb shows in-frame clones only, minus some. The data hold tens of thousands of clones, with about four fifths observed a single time. The sequence was collected from an adult with an advanced solid tumor such as melanoma, head and neck, liver or kidney cancer. The material was CD4+ or CD8+ T cells sorted from blood, obtained in a trial of the OX40 agonist ivuxolimab. The chain recombines TRBV7-8 with TRBJ1-5; 8 bases are a match to TRBD1. The CDR3 region has the DNA TGTGCCAGCAGCTCCGGGACAGGATTATATAGCAATCAGCCCCAGCATTTT. As protein: CASSSGTGLYSNQPQHF.